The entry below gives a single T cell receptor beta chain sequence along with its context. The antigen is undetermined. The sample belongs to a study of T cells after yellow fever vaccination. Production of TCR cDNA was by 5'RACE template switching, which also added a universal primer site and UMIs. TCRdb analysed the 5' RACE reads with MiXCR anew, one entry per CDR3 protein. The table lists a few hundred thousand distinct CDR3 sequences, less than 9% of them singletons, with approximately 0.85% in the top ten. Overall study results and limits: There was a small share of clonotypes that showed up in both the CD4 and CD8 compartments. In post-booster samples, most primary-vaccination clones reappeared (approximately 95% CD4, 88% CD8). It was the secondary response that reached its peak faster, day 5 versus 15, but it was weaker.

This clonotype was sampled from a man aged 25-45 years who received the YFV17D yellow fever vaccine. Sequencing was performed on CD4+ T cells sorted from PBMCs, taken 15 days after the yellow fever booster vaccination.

In DNA form, the CDR3 reads TGCAGCGTTGAAGGGGGTCAGGGGAGGATCTATGGCTACACCTTC. This encodes CSVEGGQGRIYGYTF. The rearrangement links TRBV29-1 to TRBJ1-2, with D possibly TRBD1 on 6 matching bases. In germline, CDR1 is SQVTM, CDR2 ANQGSEA. The CDR3 loop spans 15 amino acids. V was trimmed by 1 base and J by 4 bases, leaving 16 bases between them.